This TCR beta chain was retrieved from a study of T cell responses to AZD1222 COVID-19 vaccine. Germline V gene data show CDR1 as MDHEN and CDR2 as SYDVKM. Trimming removed 4 bases from V and 2 bases from J; junction bases left unmatched: 7. The CDR3 is 17 residues long. Using immunoSEQ multiplex PCR, the repertoire was profiled, and TCRdb retains in-frame clones only, with some absent. The sample lists about 150,000 clones, 80% to 95% occurring once. Study observations and caveats: Repertoires in all cases were sampled only once the peak T cell response had passed.

Regarding this clone: The antigen is unknown.

This rearrangement joins TRBV28 to TRBJ1-5; 11 nucleotides line up with TRBD1. The starting material was peripheral blood, obtained 28 days after the second AZD1222 dose. The TCR was taken from an adult who received the AZD1222 COVID-19 vaccine. The CDR3 nucleotides read TGTGCCAGCAGTTGGGGACAGGGGGTTCGTGGCAATCAGCCCCAGCATTTT. It encodes CASSWGQGVRGNQPQHF.